This T cell receptor (beta chain) was obtained from a study of Graves' ophthalmopathy and Graves' hyperthyroidism. Looking at the study overall: Stable hyperthyroidism denotes an absence of ophthalmopathy throughout 18 months of follow-up.

Concerning this clonotype: The antigen is undetermined. This may come from a read error, since a much larger clone is one base off.

As the template, RNA transcripts were used to amplify TCR beta CDR3 regions. RT-PCR was first run with HTBI primers, then multiplex PCR in a second round. One entry per CDR3 protein, called by TCRdb with MiXCR from the multiplex PCR reads. The table lists some 1.1 million distinct CDR3 sequences, about 36% of them singletons. Findings of the study overall: Sensitivity of about 70% and specificity of under 85% were achieved by the model that predicted ophthalmopathy progression.

Sequenced material: peripheral blood or thyroid tissue (not recorded which). This TCR was recovered from an adult man with Graves' hyperthyroidism.

CDR3 region: CASTPGQGKTGELLF. The DNA for the CDR3 is TGTGCCAGCACACCGGGACAGGGAAAGACCGGGGAGCTGCTTTTT. This chain connects TRBV2 to TRBJ2-2; 9 positions agree with TRBD1. Per the germline V gene, CDR1 is SNHLY and CDR2 is FYNNEI. This CDR3 has 15 amino acids. The full variable domain, with the rest looked up from reference TRBV2 and TRBJ2-2, is EPEVTQTPSHQVTQMGQEVILRCVPISNHLYFYWYRQILGQKVEFLVSFYNNEISEKSEIFDDQFSVERPDGSNFTLKIRSTKLEDSAMYFCASTPGQGKTGELLFGEGSRLTVL.